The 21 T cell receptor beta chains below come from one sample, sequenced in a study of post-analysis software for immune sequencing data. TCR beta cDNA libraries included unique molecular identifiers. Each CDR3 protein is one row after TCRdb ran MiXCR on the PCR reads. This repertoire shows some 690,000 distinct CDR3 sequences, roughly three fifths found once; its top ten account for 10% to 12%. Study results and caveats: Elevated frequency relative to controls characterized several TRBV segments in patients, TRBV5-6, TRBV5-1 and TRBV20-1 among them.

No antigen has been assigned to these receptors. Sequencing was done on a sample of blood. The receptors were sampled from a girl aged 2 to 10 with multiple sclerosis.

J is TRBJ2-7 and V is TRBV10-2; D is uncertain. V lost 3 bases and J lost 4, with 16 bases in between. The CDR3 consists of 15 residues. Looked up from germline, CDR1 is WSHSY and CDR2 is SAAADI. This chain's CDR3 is CASSEPPSSFYEQYF. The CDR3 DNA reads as TGCGCCAGCAGTGAACCCCCCAGCTCGTTTTACGAGCAGTACTTC.

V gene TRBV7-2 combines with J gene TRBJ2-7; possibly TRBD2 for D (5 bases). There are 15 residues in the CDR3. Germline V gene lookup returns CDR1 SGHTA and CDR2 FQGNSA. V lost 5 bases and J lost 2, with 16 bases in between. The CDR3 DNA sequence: TGTGCCAGCAGCCCCGGGCCCAGGCGGGCCTACGAGCAGTACTTC. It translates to CASSPGPRRAYEQYF.

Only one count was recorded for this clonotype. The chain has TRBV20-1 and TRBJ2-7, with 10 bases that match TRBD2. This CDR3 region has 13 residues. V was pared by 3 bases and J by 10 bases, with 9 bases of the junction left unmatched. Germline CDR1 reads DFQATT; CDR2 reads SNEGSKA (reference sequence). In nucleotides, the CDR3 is TGCAGTGCTAGGCTAGCGGGAGAAGGGAACCAGTACTTC. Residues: CSARLAGEGNQYF.

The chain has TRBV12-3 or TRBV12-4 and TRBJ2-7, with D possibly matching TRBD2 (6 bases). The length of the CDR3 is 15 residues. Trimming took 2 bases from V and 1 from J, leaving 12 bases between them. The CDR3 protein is CASSLWPSVSYEQYF. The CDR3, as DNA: TGTGCCAGCAGTTTATGGCCTAGCGTATCCTACGAGCAGTACTTC.

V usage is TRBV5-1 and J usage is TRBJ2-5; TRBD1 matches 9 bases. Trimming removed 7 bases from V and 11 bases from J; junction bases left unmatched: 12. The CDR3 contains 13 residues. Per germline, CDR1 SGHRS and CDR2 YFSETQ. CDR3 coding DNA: TGCGCCAGCTCCTGGACAGGGGTGAATGAGCAGTACTTC. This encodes CASSWTGVNEQYF.

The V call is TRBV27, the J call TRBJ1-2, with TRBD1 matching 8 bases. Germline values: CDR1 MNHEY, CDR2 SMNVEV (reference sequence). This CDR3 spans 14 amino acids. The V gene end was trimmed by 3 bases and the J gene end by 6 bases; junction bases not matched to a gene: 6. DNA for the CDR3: TGTGCCAGCAGTTTTTCGGACAGGGAGGATGGCTACACCTTC. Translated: CASSFSDREDGYTF.

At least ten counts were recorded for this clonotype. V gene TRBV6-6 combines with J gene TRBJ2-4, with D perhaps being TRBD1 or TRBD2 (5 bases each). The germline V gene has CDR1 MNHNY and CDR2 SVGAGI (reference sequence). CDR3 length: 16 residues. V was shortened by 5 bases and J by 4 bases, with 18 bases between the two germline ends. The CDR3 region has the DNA TGTGCCAGCAGTGATATGACCGGGACGACAAAAAACATTCAGTACTTC. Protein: CASSDMTGTTKNIQYF.

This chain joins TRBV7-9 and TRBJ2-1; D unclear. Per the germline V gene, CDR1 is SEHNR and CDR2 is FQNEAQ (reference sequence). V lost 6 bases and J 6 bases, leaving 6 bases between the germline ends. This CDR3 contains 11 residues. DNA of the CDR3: TGTGCCAGCAGGGGAACCAATGAGCAGTTCTTC. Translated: CASRGTNEQFF.

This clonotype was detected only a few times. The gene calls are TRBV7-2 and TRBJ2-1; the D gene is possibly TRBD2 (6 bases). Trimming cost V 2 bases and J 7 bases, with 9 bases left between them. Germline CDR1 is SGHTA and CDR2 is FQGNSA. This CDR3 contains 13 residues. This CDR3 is CASSLKGTNEQFF. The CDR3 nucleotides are TGTGCCAGCAGCTTAAAAGGGACTAATGAGCAGTTCTTC.

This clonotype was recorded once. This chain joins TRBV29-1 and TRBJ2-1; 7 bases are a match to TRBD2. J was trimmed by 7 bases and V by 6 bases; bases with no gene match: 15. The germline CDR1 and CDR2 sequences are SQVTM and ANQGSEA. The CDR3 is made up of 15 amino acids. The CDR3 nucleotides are TGCAGCGTCCCAAACATCATGACTAGCCGTAATGAGCAGTTCTTC. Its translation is CSVPNIMTSRNEQFF.

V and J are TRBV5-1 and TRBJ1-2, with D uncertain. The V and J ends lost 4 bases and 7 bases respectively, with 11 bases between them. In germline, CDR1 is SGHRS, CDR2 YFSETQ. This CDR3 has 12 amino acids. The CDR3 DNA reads TGCGCCAGCAGCCCCGTTAGCGGTGGCTACACCTTC. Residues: CASSPVSGGYTF.

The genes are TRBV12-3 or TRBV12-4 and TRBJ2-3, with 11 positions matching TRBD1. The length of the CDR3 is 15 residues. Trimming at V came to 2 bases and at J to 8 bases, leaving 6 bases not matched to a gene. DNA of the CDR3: TGTGCCAGCAGTTTAACGGACAGGGGGCCGGGTACGCAGTATTTT. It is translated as CASSLTDRGPGTQYF.

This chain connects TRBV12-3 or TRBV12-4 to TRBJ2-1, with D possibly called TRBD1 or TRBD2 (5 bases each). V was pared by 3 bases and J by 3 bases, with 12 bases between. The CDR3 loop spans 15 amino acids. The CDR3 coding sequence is TGTGCCAGCAGTTTGGGGGAAACGAACTACAATGAGCAGTTCTTC. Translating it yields CASSLGETNYNEQFF.

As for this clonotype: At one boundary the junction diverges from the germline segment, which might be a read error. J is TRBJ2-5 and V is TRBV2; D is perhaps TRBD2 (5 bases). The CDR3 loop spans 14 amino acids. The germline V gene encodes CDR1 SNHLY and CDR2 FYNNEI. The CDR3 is CASREAELMETQYF. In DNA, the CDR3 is TGTGCCAGCAGAGAAGCGGAATTAATGGAGACCCAGTACTTC.

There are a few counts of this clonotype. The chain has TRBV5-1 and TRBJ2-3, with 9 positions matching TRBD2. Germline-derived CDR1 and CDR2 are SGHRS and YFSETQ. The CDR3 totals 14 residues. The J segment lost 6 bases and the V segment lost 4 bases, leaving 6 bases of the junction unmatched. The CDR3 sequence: CASSAGTSKDTQYF. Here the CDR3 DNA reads TGCGCCAGCAGCGCCGGGACTAGCAAGGATACGCAGTATTTT.

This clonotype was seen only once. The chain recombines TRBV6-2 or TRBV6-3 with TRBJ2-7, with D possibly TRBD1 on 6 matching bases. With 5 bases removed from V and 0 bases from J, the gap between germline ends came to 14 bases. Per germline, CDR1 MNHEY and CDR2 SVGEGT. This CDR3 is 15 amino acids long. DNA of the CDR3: TGTGCCAGCAGTCAACAGGGCCTCAGCTCCTACGAGCAGTACTTC. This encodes CASSQQGLSSYEQYF.

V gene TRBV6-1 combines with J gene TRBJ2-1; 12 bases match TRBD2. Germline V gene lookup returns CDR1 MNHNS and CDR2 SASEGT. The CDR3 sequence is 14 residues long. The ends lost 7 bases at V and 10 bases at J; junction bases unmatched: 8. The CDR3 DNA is TGTGCCAGCACCCTAGCGGGAGGGCCAGGCGAGCAGTTCTTC. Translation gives CASTLAGGPGEQFF.

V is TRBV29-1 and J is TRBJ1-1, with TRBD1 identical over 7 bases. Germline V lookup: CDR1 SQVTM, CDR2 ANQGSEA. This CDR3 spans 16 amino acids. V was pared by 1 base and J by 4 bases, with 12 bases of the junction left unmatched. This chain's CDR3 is CSVEGVTGALGTEAFF. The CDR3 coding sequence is TGCAGCGTTGAAGGTGTCACAGGGGCTTTGGGCACTGAAGCTTTCTTT.

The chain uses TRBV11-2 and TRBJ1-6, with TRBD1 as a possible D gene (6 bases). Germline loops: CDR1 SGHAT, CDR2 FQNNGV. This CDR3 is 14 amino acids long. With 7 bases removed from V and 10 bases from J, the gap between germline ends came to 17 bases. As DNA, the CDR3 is TGTGCCAGCACGGATGTACAGGGAAACTCACCCCTCCACTTT. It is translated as CASTDVQGNSPLHF.

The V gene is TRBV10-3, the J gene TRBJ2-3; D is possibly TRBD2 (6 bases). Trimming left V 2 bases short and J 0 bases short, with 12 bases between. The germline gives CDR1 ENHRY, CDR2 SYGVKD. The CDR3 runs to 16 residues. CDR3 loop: CAISEQLARSTDTQYF. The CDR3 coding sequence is TGTGCCATCAGTGAGCAGCTAGCGAGAAGCACAGATACGCAGTATTTT.

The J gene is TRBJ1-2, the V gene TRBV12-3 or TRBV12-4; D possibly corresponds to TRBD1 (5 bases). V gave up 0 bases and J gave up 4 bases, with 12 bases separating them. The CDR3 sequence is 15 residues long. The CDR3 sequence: CASSLALQGPYGYTF. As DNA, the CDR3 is TGTGCCAGCAGTTTAGCGCTCCAGGGACCCTATGGCTACACCTTC.